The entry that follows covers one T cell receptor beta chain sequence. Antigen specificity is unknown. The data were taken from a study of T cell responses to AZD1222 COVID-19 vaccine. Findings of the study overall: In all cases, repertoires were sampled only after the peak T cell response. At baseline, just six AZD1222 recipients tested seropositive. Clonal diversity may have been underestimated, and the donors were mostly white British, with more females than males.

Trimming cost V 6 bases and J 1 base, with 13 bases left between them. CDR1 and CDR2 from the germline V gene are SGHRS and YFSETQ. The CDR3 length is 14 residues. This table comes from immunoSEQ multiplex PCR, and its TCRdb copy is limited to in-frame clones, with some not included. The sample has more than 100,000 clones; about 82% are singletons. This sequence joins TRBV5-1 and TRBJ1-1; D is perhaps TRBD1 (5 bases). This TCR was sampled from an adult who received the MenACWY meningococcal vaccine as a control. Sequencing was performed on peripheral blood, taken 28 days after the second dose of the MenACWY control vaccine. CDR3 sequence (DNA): TGCGCCAGCATGGTCGGGACGGCGAACACTGAAGCTTTCTTT. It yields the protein CASMVGTANTEAFF.